This entry is about one T cell receptor beta chain. Generated by immunoSEQ multiplex PCR, the TCRdb table keeps only in-frame clones and is missing some. The sample consists of approximately 140,000 clones, approximately 93% of them appearing once. The data belong to a study of control samples from healthy donors and cancer patients. J was trimmed by 1 base and V by 5 bases; bases with no gene match: 1. Germline values: CDR1 SNHLY, CDR2 FYNNEI. This CDR3 is 15 amino acids long. The rearrangement links TRBV2 to TRBJ2-1, with TRBD2 identical over 11 bases. Sequences were obtained from blood. The receptor comes from a man younger than 35 in good health. The CDR3 DNA sequence: TGTGCCAGCAGTCCTAGCGGGAGGTCCTACAATGAGCAGTTCTTC. Encoded protein: CASSPSGRSYNEQFF.